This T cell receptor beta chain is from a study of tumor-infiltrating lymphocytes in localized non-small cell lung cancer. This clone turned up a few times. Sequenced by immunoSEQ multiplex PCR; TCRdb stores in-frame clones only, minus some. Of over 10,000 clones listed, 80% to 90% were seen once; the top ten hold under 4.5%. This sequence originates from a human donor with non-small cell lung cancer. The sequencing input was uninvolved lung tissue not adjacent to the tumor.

This CDR3 is CASSLERAKTQYF. For the CDR3, the DNA is TGTGCCAGCAGCCTCGAGAGGGCCAAGACCCAGTACTTC. The chain has TRBV5-6 and TRBJ2-5; D may be TRBD2 (5 bases). This CDR3 is built from 13 residues. Germline-derived CDR1 and CDR2 are SGHDT and YYEEEE. V lost 4 bases and J 6 bases, leaving 13 bases between the germline ends.